These 17 T cell receptor beta chains originate from one sample sequenced in a study of blood T cell repertoires in COVID-19. Data came from immunoSEQ multiplex PCR; TCRdb stores just in-frame clones and leaves some out. The data hold 350,000 or so clones, with approximately 88% observed a single time. The sequencing sample was made of peripheral blood. The source is a young woman with COVID-19, enrolled during active disease.

This sequence joins TRBV7-9 and TRBJ1-1; D is undetermined. V lost 1 base, J lost 4 bases, and 10 bases lay in between. CDR1 is SEHNR, CDR2 FQNEAQ, per germline (reference sequence). CDR3 length: 14 amino acids. The CDR3 sequence: CASSLVISGTEAFF. CDR3 bases: TGTGCCAGCAGCTTAGTTATTTCCGGCACTGAAGCTTTCTTT.

This rearrangement joins TRBV28 to TRBJ1-5; the match to TRBD1 covers 7 bases. J gave up 2 bases and V 5 bases, and 6 bases lay outside the gene matches. This CDR3 has 15 amino acids. Germline V gives CDR1 MDHEN, CDR2 SYDVKM. The CDR3 loop reads CASSRTGTGNQPQHF. CDR3 bases: TGTGCCAGCAGTAGAACCGGGACAGGCAATCAGCCCCAGCATTTT.

There are a few counts of this clone. This chain joins TRBV11-3 and TRBJ2-3; D perhaps matches TRBD1 (7 bases). The ends were cut back, 5 bases at V and 2 bases at J, with 11 bases in the middle. The CDR3 is made up of 14 amino acids. Germline loops: CDR1 SGHNT, CDR2 YENEEA. DNA of the CDR3: TGTGCCAGCAGCCCAGGGGGGACCACAGATACGCAGTATTTT. The encoded protein is CASSPGGTTDTQYF. Based on the CDR3 plus reference TRBV11-3 and TRBJ2-3, the full variable domain is EAGVVQSPRYKIIEKKQPVAFWCNPISGHNTLYWYLQNLGQGPELLIRYENEEAVDDSQLPKDRFSAERLKGVDSTLKIQPAELGDSAVYLCASSPGGTTDTQYFGPGTRLTVL.

CDR3 bases: TGTGCCAGCAGTCACACAGGGGACAGTTCTTCCGAGCAGTACTTC. It codes for CASSHTGDSSSEQYF. The genes are TRBV7-3 and TRBJ2-7; TRBD1 agrees at 7 bases. With 6 bases clipped from V and 6 bases from J, the junction kept 14 bases outside the gene matches. This CDR3 has 15 residues. Germline V CDR1 and CDR2: SGHTA, FQGTGA.

A single count supports this clone. This chain connects TRBV4-3 to TRBJ2-3, with a weak D call TRBD1 (7 bases). Germline CDR1 reads LGHNA; CDR2 reads YSLEER. V dropped 0 bases and J dropped 2 bases, with 9 bases sitting between them. The CDR3 extends over 15 amino acids. CDR3 sequence reads: CASSQDRGVTDTQYF. CDR3 coding DNA: TGCGCCAGCAGCCAAGACAGGGGGGTCACAGATACGCAGTATTTT.

This clone occurred once. This rearrangement joins TRBV20-1 to TRBJ1-5; TRBD1 agrees at 8 bases. Germline CDR1 reads DFQATT; CDR2 reads SNEGSKA (reference sequence). V dropped 3 bases and J dropped 5; count of bases not matched to a gene: 6. This CDR3 spans 14 amino acids. The DNA for the CDR3 is TGCAGTGCTAGTAGACAGGGGCGGTATCAGCCCCAGCATTTT. Translating gives CSASRQGRYQPQHF.

The genes are TRBV6-5 and TRBJ1-2, with 12 bases matching TRBD1. In germline, CDR1 is MNHEY, CDR2 SVGAGI. Losses at the gene ends were 2 bases for V and 6 bases for J; bases not matched to a gene: 7. This CDR3 contains 16 residues. CDR3 amino acids: CASSYRGDRGPDGYTF. In DNA form, the CDR3 reads TGTGCCAGCAGTTACAGGGGGGACAGGGGGCCGGATGGCTACACCTTC.

V gene TRBV3-1 (or the pseudogene TRBV3-2) combines with J gene TRBJ1-1, with TRBD1 as a possible D gene (5 bases). Germline V gene data show CDR1 as LGHDT and CDR2 as YNNKEL (reference sequence). The CDR3 is 14 amino acids. Trimming took 0 bases from V and 6 from J, leaving 11 bases between them. CDR3 nucleotide sequence: TGTGCCAGCAGCCAAGAGTGGGGGGTAGCTGAAGCTTTCTTT. This translates into CASSQEWGVAEAFF.

This chain uses TRBV7-9 with TRBJ2-1; possibly TRBD2 for D (5 bases). The CDR3 totals 17 residues. V shed 5 bases and J shed 2 bases, with 19 bases lying between them. From germline, CDR1 is SEHNR and CDR2 FQNEAQ (reference sequence). The CDR3 sequence: CASSPLGGSAAYNEQFF. CDR3 DNA sequence: TGTGCCAGCAGCCCTTTAGGCGGGTCGGCCGCCTACAATGAGCAGTTCTTC.

The chain recombines TRBV6-6 with TRBJ2-7, with TRBD2 identical over 8 bases. Germline CDR1 is MNHNY and CDR2 is SVGAGI (reference sequence). Trimming at V came to 7 bases and at J to 0 bases, leaving 8 bases not matched to a gene. The CDR3 sequence is 15 residues long. The CDR3 DNA sequence: TGTGCCAGCACCCTACGGGGGGGCCACTCCTACGAGCAGTACTTC. It translates to CASTLRGGHSYEQYF.

The rearrangement uses TRBV6-2 or TRBV6-3 and TRBJ2-6; no clear D. V lost 6 bases, J lost 3 bases, and 9 bases lay in between. Looked up from germline, CDR1 is MNHEY and CDR2 is SVGEGT. The CDR3 is 14 amino acids. Here the CDR3 reads CASSRSGGANVLTF. In nucleotides, the CDR3 is TGTGCCAGCAGCCGCTCCGGTGGGGCCAACGTCCTGACTTTC.

The CDR3 spells CASSASGVTGELFF. The CDR3 DNA reads as TGTGCCAGCAGCGCCTCAGGGGTTACCGGGGAGCTGTTTTTT. The chain joins TRBV9 to TRBJ2-2; D is perhaps TRBD1 (6 bases). The CDR3 is made up of 14 amino acids. Germline values: CDR1 SGDLS, CDR2 YYNGEE. The germline V and J ends were trimmed by 3 bases and 5 bases, with 11 bases remaining between them.

The chain recombines TRBV25-1 with TRBJ1-2; D is uncertain. The CDR3 sequence is 11 residues long. Germline CDR1 and CDR2: MGHDK and SYGVNS. Trimming cost V 8 bases and J 5 bases, with 9 bases left between them. DNA of the CDR3: TGTGCCAGCGGCAGGCTATATGGCTACACCTTC. It codes for CASGRLYGYTF.

The chain joins TRBV29-1 to TRBJ1-3, with a possible D match to TRBD1 (6 bases). The V gene lost 6 bases and the J gene lost 0 bases, with 18 bases spanning the gap. CDR3 length equals 16 residues. Germline values: CDR1 SQVTM, CDR2 ANQGSEA. The CDR3 coding sequence is TGCAGCGTGGAACAGGGTGATGAAACCTCTGGAAACACCATATATTTT. Protein sequence: CSVEQGDETSGNTIYF.

The V and J genes are TRBV7-2 and TRBJ2-2; D is uncertain. The germline V and J ends were trimmed by 3 bases and 1 base, with 6 bases remaining between them. Germline values: CDR1 SGHTA, CDR2 FQGNSA. This CDR3 contains 14 residues. The DNA for the CDR3 is TGTGCCAGCAGCTTTCGGTGGAACACCGGGGAGCTGTTTTTT. Protein sequence: CASSFRWNTGELFF.

In its sample, this clone was seen once. The chain joins TRBV7-8 to TRBJ1-6; weak D call: TRBD1 (5 bases). Trimming cost V 8 bases and J 7 bases, with 12 bases left between them. The germline CDR1 and CDR2 sequences are SGHVS and FQNEAQ. This CDR3 spans 13 amino acids. CDR3 nucleotide sequence: TGTGCCAGCGGACATACGGACAATTCACCCCTCCACTTT. This codes for CASGHTDNSPLHF.

Turning to this clone: Within the sample, other DNA sequences also encode this same CDR3. The genes are TRBV27 and TRBJ1-5; D unclear. Germline-derived CDR1 and CDR2 are MNHEY and SMNVEV (reference sequence). This CDR3 spans 13 amino acids. V lost 3 bases and J 4 bases, leaving 7 bases between the germline ends. CDR3 protein: CASSFGGNQPQHF. CDR3 DNA sequence: TGTGCCAGCAGTTTCGGAGGGAATCAGCCCCAGCATTTT.